This T cell receptor beta chain was identified during a study of CD8 T cell repertoires and HIV-1 epitope variants. Study-level background: Twenty-five autologous and known Gag and Nef epitope variant peptides each stimulated T cells separately. Control wells had CMV/EBV/flu peptides, negative Ebola AY9, or no peptide. An uncultured baseline aliquot held 1M T cells.

The assay was immunoSEQ multiplex PCR, and TCRdb's table has in-frame clones only and misses some. The sample carries over 90,000 clones, roughly 80% recorded once. Germline assignment: CDR1 MNHEY and CDR2 SVGAGI. The CDR3 loop spans 15 amino acids. The V gene lost 2 bases and the J gene lost 11 bases, with 19 bases spanning the gap. The gene calls are TRBV6-5 and TRBJ2-1, with D possibly being TRBD2 (5 bases). The clonotype originates from a male donor with HIV. The sample comprised uncultured baseline CD8+ T cells from peripheral blood mononuclear cells (PBMCs). The CDR3: CASSYRGGPQPKQFF. CDR3 DNA: TGTGCCAGCAGTTACCGGGGTGGGCCCCAACCCAAGCAGTTCTTC.